Listed here is a single T cell receptor beta chain. A library of TCRbeta sequences, prepared with unique molecular identifiers, was generated. A single record per CDR3 protein comes from TCRdb applying MiXCR to the PCR reads. Counted here are around 100,000 distinct CDR3 sequences, 10% occurring once; the ten biggest clones make up 30% to 35%. The length of the CDR3 is 13 residues. The germline CDR1 and CDR2 sequences are SNHLY and FYNNEI. V dropped 1 base and J dropped 13 bases, with 14 bases sitting between them. This entry is derived from a study of T-cell reconstitution after alpha-beta-depleted transplantation in children.

This sample comprised PBMCs, obtained before TCRalphabeta/CD19-depleted stem cell transplant. The gene calls are TRBV2 and TRBJ2-4; D is undetermined. This receptor was taken from a boy aged 2 to 10 with acute lymphoblastic leukemia, due to receive a stem cell transplant. CDR3 DNA: TGTGCCAGCAGTGAAGGTGTTAGCCGAATACAGTACTTC. Translation: CASSEGVSRIQYF.